Below are 11 T cell receptor beta chains sequenced from a single sample in a study of CD8+ T cells in alopecia areata. Regarding treatment: oral pan-JAK inhibitor, 5-10 mg twice daily. Extracted from the samples, RNA was reverse transcribed into cDNA to serve as the sequencing template. The protocol was immunoSEQ multiplex PCR, while the TCRdb copy is restricted to in-frame clones and leaves out a portion. The data show 110,000 or so clones, 50% to 75% seen once. The sequencing used CD8+ T cells sorted from blood, collected at week 4, from a patient treated with tofacitinib. Receptor source: a human donor with alopecia areata.

The chain links TRBV15 to TRBJ2-6, with 8 bases matching TRBD1. Germline V gene data show CDR1 as LNHNV and CDR2 as YYDKDF (reference sequence). The V and J ends lost 5 bases and 2 bases, in that order; junction bases with no gene match: 8. The CDR3 sequence is 17 residues long. CDR3 nucleotides: TGTGCCACCAGCGAGCAGGGACAGGCAACTGGGGCCAACGTCCTGACTTTC. It encodes CATSEQGQATGANVLTF. The complete variable domain, with remaining parts taken from reference TRBV15 and TRBJ2-6, reads DAMVIQNPRYQVTQFGKPVTLSCSQTLNHNVMYWYQQKSSQAPKLLFHYYDKDFNNEADTPDNFQSRRPNTSFCFLDIRSPGLGDTAMYLCATSEQGQATGANVLTFGAGSRLTVL.

This clone has only a few counts. This chain joins TRBV29-1 and TRBJ1-2, with a tentative D call TRBD1 (5 bases). With 6 bases removed from V and 3 bases from J, the gap between germline ends came to 11 bases. The CDR3 consists of 12 residues. Germline lookup yields CDR1 SQVTM and CDR2 ANQGSEA. CDR3 in DNA: TGCAGCGTCATACAGGCGGACTATGGCTACACCTTC. As protein: CSVIQADYGYTF.

The rearrangement links TRBV30 to TRBJ2-3; D might be TRBD1 (5 bases). The CDR3 has 15 residues. Germline V lookup: CDR1 GTSNPN, CDR2 SVGIG (reference sequence). Trimming took off 0 bases at V and 3 bases at J, with 13 bases between the two ends. The CDR3 protein is CAWSVPRDLTDTQYF. The DNA for the CDR3 is TGTGCCTGGAGTGTACCCAGGGATCTGACAGATACGCAGTATTTT.

This chain joins TRBV29-1 and TRBJ2-5, with a weak D call TRBD1 (5 bases). This CDR3 has 12 residues. Trimming pared 5 bases from V and 7 bases from J, leaving 14 bases between. In germline, CDR1 is SQVTM, CDR2 ANQGSEA. This chain's CDR3 is CSVPAGSTTQYF. CDR3 bases: TGCAGCGTTCCGGCAGGGTCGACGACCCAGTACTTC.

This chain uses TRBV6-5 with TRBJ2-7; D unresolved. The germline CDR1 and CDR2 sequences are MNHEY and SVGAGI. V gave up 0 bases and J gave up 5 bases, with 8 bases separating them. The CDR3 is 13 residues long. The CDR3 bases are TGTGCCAGCAGTTACTCGAGAGGAAACGAGCAGTACTTC. Residues: CASSYSRGNEQYF.

The sample holds one count of this clone. The chain links TRBV13 to TRBJ2-1; 8 positions agree with TRBD2. J lost 5 bases, V lost 7 bases, and 10 bases had no gene match. The CDR3 runs to 15 residues. The germline V gene encodes CDR1 PRHDT and CDR2 FYEKMQ (reference sequence). CDR3 sequence (DNA): TGTGCCAGCACCGAAGCGGGGGAGGGCCACAATGAGCAGTTCTTC. This encodes CASTEAGEGHNEQFF.

The chain carries TRBV7-9 and TRBJ1-5, with D uncertain. V was cut by 5 bases and J by 6 bases, with 17 bases left in between. The germline V gene encodes CDR1 SEHNR and CDR2 FQNEAQ (reference sequence). This CDR3 is 15 amino acids long. DNA for the CDR3: TGTGCCAGCAGCCCAGACGAGGGTTGGAGTCAGCCCCAGCATTTT. It encodes CASSPDEGWSQPQHF.

In this sample, this clone turned up a few times. This chain joins TRBV19 and TRBJ1-6, with D possibly TRBD1 on 5 matching bases. The V gene's germline CDR1 is LNHDA and CDR2 SQIVND (reference sequence). The CDR3 contains 15 residues. Trimming stripped 7 bases from V and 3 bases from J, with 13 bases between. In DNA, the CDR3 is TGTGCCAGTACTACGGGCAGGGACTATAATTCACCCCTCCACTTT. Its translation is CASTTGRDYNSPLHF.

CDR3 amino acids: CASSLSQSGWAANVLTF. CDR3 sequence (DNA): TGTGCCAGCAGCTTGTCTCAGTCCGGCTGGGCGGCCAACGTCCTGACTTTC. This rearrangement joins TRBV5-5 to TRBJ2-6; unclear D gene. The CDR3 is 17 amino acids. Trimming pared 1 base from V and 6 bases from J, leaving 17 bases between. CDR1 and CDR2 from the germline V gene are SGHKS and YYEKEE (reference sequence).

Concerning this clone itself: Within the sample, other DNA sequences also encode this same CDR3. V and J are TRBV29-1 and TRBJ2-2; 7 nucleotides agree with TRBD1. The J segment lost 2 bases and the V segment lost 7 bases, leaving 4 bases of the junction unmatched. Per germline, CDR1 SQVTM and CDR2 ANQGSEA. This CDR3 is built from 13 residues. The CDR3 protein is CSATGANTGELFF. The CDR3 region has the DNA TGCAGCGCTACAGGGGCCAACACCGGGGAGCTGTTTTTT.

This chain uses TRBV29-1 with TRBJ2-7; D is possibly TRBD1 or TRBD2 (6 bases each). The germline V gene has CDR1 SQVTM and CDR2 ANQGSEA. The CDR3 length is 14 residues. The germline V and J ends were trimmed by 5 bases and 0 bases, with 14 bases remaining between them. CDR3 in DNA: TGCAGCGTTTTGAGGGGGGAAAACTCCTACGAGCAGTACTTC. Protein product: CSVLRGENSYEQYF.